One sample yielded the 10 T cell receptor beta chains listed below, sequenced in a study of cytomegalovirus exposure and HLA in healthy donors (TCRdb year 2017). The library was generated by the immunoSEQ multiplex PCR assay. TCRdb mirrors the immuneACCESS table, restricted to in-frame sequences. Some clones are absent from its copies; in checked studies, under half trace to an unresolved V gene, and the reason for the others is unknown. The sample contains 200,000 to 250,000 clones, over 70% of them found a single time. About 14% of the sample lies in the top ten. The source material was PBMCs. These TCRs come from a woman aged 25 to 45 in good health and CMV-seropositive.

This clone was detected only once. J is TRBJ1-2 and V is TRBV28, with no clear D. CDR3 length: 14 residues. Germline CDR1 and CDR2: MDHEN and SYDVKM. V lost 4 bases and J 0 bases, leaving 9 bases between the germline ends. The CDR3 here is CASSSPFTNYGYTF. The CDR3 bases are TGTGCCAGCAGTTCACCGTTTACTAACTATGGCTACACCTTC.

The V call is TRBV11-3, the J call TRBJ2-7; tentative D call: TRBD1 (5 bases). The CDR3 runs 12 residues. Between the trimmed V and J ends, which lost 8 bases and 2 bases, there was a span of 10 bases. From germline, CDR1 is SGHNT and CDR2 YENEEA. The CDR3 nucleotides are TGTGCCAGCGGTGACAGAACCTACGAGCAGTACTTC. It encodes CASGDRTYEQYF.

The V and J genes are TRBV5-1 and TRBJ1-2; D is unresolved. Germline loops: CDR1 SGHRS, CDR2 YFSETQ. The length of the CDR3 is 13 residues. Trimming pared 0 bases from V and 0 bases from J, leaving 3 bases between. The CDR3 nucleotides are TGCGCCAGCAGCTTGGCTTCTAACTATGGCTACACCTTC. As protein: CASSLASNYGYTF.

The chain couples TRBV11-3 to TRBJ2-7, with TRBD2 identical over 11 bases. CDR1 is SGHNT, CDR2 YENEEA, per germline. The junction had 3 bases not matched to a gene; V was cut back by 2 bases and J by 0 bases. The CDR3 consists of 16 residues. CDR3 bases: TGTGCCAGCAGCTTAAGGACTAGCGGGCCCTCCTACGAGCAGTACTTC. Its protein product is CASSLRTSGPSYEQYF. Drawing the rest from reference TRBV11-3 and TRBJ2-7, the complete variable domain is EAGVVQSPRYKIIEKKQPVAFWCNPISGHNTLYWYLQNLGQGPELLIRYENEEAVDDSQLPKDRFSAERLKGVDSTLKIQPAELGDSAVYLCASSLRTSGPSYEQYFGPGTRLTVT.

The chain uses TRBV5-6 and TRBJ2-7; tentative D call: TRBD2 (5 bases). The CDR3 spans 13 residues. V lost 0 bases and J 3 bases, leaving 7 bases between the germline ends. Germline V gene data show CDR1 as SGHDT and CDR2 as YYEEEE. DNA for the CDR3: TGTGCCAGCAGCTTGGGACTAAACTACGAGCAGTACTTC. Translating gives CASSLGLNYEQYF.

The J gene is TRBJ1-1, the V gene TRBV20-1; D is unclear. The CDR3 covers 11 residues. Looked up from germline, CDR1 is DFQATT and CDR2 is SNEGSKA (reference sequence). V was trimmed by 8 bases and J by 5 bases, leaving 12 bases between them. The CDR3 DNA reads TGCAGTCGAGGGTCCAGGACTGAAGCTTTCTTT. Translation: CSRGSRTEAFF.

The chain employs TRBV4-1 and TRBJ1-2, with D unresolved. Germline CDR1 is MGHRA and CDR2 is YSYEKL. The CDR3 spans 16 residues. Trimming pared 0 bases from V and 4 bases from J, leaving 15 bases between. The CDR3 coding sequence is TGCGCCAGCAGCCAAGATGGGCCCCCCCACAGCTATGGCTACACCTTC. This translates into CASSQDGPPHSYGYTF.

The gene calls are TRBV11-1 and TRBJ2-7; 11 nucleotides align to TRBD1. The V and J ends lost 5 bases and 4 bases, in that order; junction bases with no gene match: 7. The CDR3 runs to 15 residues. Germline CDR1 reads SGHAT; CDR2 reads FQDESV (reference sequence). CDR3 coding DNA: TGTGCCAGCAGCAATCCGGGACAGGGGGTGTACGAGCAGTACTTC. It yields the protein CASSNPGQGVYEQYF.

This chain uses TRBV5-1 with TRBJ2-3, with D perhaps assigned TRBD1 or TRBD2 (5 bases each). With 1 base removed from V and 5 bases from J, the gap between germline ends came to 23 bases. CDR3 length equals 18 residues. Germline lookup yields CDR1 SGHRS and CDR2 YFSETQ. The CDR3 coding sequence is TGCGCCAGCAGCTTGTTGGGAGCCCGGGACGGTTCTTTAGATACGCAGTATTTT. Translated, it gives CASSLLGARDGSLDTQYF.

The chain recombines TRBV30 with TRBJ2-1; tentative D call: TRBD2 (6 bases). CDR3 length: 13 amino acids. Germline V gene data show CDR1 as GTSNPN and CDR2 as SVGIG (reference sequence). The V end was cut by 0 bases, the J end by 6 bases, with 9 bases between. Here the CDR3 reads CAWSVTSPNEQFF. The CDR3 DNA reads TGTGCCTGGAGTGTTACTAGCCCCAATGAGCAGTTCTTC.